These 3 T cell receptor beta chains share one sample of origin, sequenced in a study of blood T cell repertoires in COVID-19. Method: immunoSEQ multiplex PCR; TCRdb's copy keeps in-frame clones and lacks some. Of more than 45,000 clones in the sample, under 85% were seen once. Sequencing was performed on peripheral blood. These receptors were obtained from a middle-aged man with acute or convalescent COVID-19.

The V and J genes are TRBV27 and TRBJ1-6; D gene unclear. This CDR3 comprises 15 residues. Trimming stripped 3 bases from V and 0 bases from J, with 6 bases between. The germline V gene encodes CDR1 MNHEY and CDR2 SMNVEV (reference sequence). This chain's CDR3 is CASSFGSSYNSPLHF. CDR3 in DNA: TGTGCCAGCAGTTTTGGGAGCTCCTATAATTCACCCCTCCACTTT.

The V gene is TRBV6-5, the J gene TRBJ1-6, with TRBD1 identical over 7 bases. The germline V gene has CDR1 MNHEY and CDR2 SVGAGI. The CDR3 is 14 amino acids. The trim removed 5 bases at V and 9 bases at J, leaving 7 bases unmatched. In DNA form, the CDR3 reads TGTGCCAGCAGTAGTGGAGGGGGCACTTCACCCCTCCACTTT. Translation gives CASSSGGGTSPLHF.

This clone occurred once. The chain is built from TRBV12-3 or TRBV12-4 and TRBJ1-5; tentatively, D is TRBD1 (5 bases). V lost 6 bases and J 7 bases, leaving 13 bases between the germline ends. The CDR3 is 13 residues long. The CDR3 protein is CASRKGPRQPQHF. As DNA, the CDR3 is TGTGCCAGCAGAAAGGGGCCCCGGCAGCCCCAGCATTTT.